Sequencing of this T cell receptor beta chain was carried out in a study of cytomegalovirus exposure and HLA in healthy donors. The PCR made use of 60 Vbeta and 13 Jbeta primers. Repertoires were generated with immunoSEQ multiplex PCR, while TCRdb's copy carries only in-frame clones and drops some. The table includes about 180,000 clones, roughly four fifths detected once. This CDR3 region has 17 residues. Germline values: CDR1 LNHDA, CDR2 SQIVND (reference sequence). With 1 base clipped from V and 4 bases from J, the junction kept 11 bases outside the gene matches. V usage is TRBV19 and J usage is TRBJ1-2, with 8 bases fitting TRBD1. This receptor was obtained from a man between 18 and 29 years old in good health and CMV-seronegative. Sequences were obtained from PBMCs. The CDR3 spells CASSIARGQDLSYGYTF. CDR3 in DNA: TGTGCCAGTAGTATAGCTCGGGGACAGGATTTATCCTATGGCTACACCTTC.